This TCR beta chain derives from a study of blood T cells in healthy people across ages. The V and J ends lost 5 bases and 11 bases respectively, with 16 bases between them. Per the germline V gene, CDR1 is MDHEN and CDR2 is SYDVKM. This CDR3 region has 14 residues. This clonotype appeared once. A second about 6 to 12 cycle PCR used barcoded and J-beta primers. TCRdb used MiXCR to reprocess the 5' RACE reads, holding one entry per CDR3 protein. This table holds 1.5 million to 2 million distinct CDR3 sequences, roughly two fifths found once. The receptor was derived from a human donor in good health. This chain joins TRBV28 and TRBJ1-6; D is possibly TRBD1 (5 bases). Sequenced: blood. CDR3 DNA sequence: TGTGCCAGCAGTATTCGAGGGGAGTTAACACCCCTCCACTTT. Protein: CASSIRGELTPLHF.